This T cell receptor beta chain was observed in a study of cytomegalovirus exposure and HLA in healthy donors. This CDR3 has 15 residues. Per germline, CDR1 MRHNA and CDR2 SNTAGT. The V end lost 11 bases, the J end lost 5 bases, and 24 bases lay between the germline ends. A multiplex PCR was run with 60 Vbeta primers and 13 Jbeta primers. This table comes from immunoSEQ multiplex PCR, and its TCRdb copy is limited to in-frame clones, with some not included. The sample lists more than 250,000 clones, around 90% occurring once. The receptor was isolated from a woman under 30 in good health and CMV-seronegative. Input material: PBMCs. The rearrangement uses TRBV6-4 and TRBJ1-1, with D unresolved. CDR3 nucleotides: TGTGCCTACGAGTGGGGTAGGGTGCCGGGGACTGAAGCTTTCTTT. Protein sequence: CAYEWGRVPGTEAFF.